This TCR beta chain was sequenced for a study of blood T cell repertoires in COVID-19. Study details: The analysed material was cDNA or gDNA that came from T cells, B-cell-depleted T cells, or PBMCs.

TCRdb keeps only in-frame clones here, not all; method: immunoSEQ multiplex PCR. The sample has some 100,000 clones; around four fifths are singletons. Material for sequencing was peripheral blood. The TCR originated in a woman in her 70s with acute or convalescent COVID-19.

The DNA for the CDR3 is TGTGCCAGCAGCCCAGACAGGGTATCAGAGACCCAGTACTTC. Translation gives CASSPDRVSETQYF. The gene calls are TRBV7-2 and TRBJ2-5, with 7 bases aligning to TRBD1. V was clipped by 5 bases and J by 4 bases; unmatched bases: 7. The CDR3 runs to 14 residues. Germline values: CDR1 SGHTA, CDR2 FQGNSA.